The next 27 T cell receptor beta chains were all read from a single sample in a study of Ad26.COV2.S vaccination and SARS-CoV-2 variants. TCRdb's copy holds only in-frame clones and misses some; the assay was immunoSEQ multiplex PCR. The sample shows around 450,000 clones, 88% of them seen only once. Treatment meaning: around 19 received Ad26.COV2.S at low or high dose, single or two shots; roughly five received placebo; per-sample allocation not given. Sampling happened 63 days after the first vaccine or placebo injection. The material was peripheral blood, obtained in a trial of Ad26.COV2.S vaccine versus placebo. All receptors come from a person between 18 and 65 years old who received the Ad26.COV2.S COVID-19 vaccine or a placebo.

This clone has only one observation. The chain is built from TRBV30 and TRBJ2-2; D is possibly TRBD1 (5 bases). The V and J ends lost 2 bases and 2 bases respectively, with 9 bases between them. The CDR3 has 14 residues. CDR1 is GTSNPN and CDR2 is SVGIG in the germline V gene (reference sequence). The CDR3 DNA follows: TGTGCCTGGAGTCCCCAGGGTAACACCGGGGAGCTGTTTTTT. Protein product: CAWSPQGNTGELFF.

This clone was recorded only once. The genes are TRBV3-1 (or the pseudogene TRBV3-2) and TRBJ1-5; D may be TRBD1 (6 bases). Trimming cost V 1 base and J 9 bases, with 16 bases left between them. This CDR3 region has 15 residues. From germline, CDR1 is LGHDT and CDR2 YNNKEL (reference sequence). The CDR3 spells CASSQGTAEYLPQHF. In nucleotides, the CDR3 is TGTGCCAGCAGCCAAGGGACAGCGGAATATTTGCCCCAGCATTTT.

V usage is TRBV6-2 or TRBV6-3 and J usage is TRBJ2-7; either TRBD1 or TRBD2 may fit D (5 bases each). The CDR3 loop spans 13 amino acids. From germline, CDR1 is MNHEY and CDR2 SVGEGT. The ends were cut back, 2 bases at V and 5 bases at J, with 10 bases in the middle. The CDR3 region has the DNA TGTGCCAGCAGTTACGGTCGGGGCAACGAGCAGTACTTC. This encodes CASSYGRGNEQYF.

The chain links TRBV9 to TRBJ2-1, with TRBD2 identical over 15 bases. This CDR3 contains 17 residues. Losses at the gene ends were 4 bases for V and 6 bases for J; bases not matched to a gene: 8. The germline V gene has CDR1 SGDLS and CDR2 YYNGEE. The CDR3 spells CASSPEGLAGGSNEQFF. The CDR3 bases are TGTGCCAGCAGCCCCGAGGGACTAGCGGGGGGAAGCAATGAGCAGTTCTTC.

The chain couples TRBV7-2 to TRBJ2-1; D remains ambiguous. CDR3 length: 12 residues. Germline loops: CDR1 SGHTA, CDR2 FQGNSA. Trimming took 1 base from V and 9 from J, leaving 7 bases between them. The CDR3 DNA sequence: TGTGCCAGCAGCTTAGGAGCGAGTGAGCAGTTCTTC. Translation gives CASSLGASEQFF.

The chain is built from TRBV28 and TRBJ2-1; TRBD2 might be the D (5 bases). The V and J ends lost 4 bases and 6 bases respectively, with 16 bases between them. The CDR3 length is 15 residues. In germline, CDR1 is MDHEN, CDR2 SYDVKM. The CDR3 is CASSSSLLDLNEQFF. DNA for the CDR3: TGTGCCAGCAGTTCCTCGTTACTAGACCTCAATGAGCAGTTCTTC.

The chain links TRBV4-3 to TRBJ1-5; weak D call: TRBD1 (6 bases). CDR1 is LGHNA, CDR2 YSLEER, per germline. The CDR3 covers 20 residues. V was clipped by 0 bases and J by 5 bases, with 26 bases between them. The CDR3 sequence is CASSQDWVGGEGRPHQPQHF. CDR3 DNA sequence: TGCGCCAGCAGCCAAGATTGGGTCGGGGGCGAGGGCAGGCCCCATCAGCCCCAGCATTTT.

This CDR3 reads CASSLNPGGPRETQYF. For the CDR3, the DNA is TGTGCCAGCAGTTTAAATCCGGGGGGGCCAAGGGAGACCCAGTACTTC. The chain employs TRBV11-2 and TRBJ2-5; 8 bases align to TRBD2. V lost 6 bases, J lost 5 bases, and 14 bases stayed unmatched. CDR3 length: 16 amino acids. CDR1 is SGHAT and CDR2 is FQNNGV in the germline V gene.

The chain has TRBV7-2 and TRBJ2-7; 7 bases are shared with TRBD1. The CDR3 is 14 residues long. The germline CDR1 and CDR2 sequences are SGHTA and FQGNSA. J gave up 3 bases and V 3 bases, and 5 bases lay outside the gene matches. This CDR3 reads CASSFPGGHYEQYF. CDR3 sequence (DNA): TGTGCCAGCAGCTTTCCAGGGGGTCACTACGAGCAGTACTTC.

The chain has TRBV9 and TRBJ2-1; D possibly uses TRBD1 or TRBD2 (5 bases each). V was shortened by 7 bases and J by 13 bases, with 21 bases between the two germline ends. This CDR3 region has 13 residues. Germline assignment: CDR1 SGDLS and CDR2 YYNGEE. CDR3 sequence: CASGGPGRNGQFF. CDR3 nucleotides: TGTGCCAGCGGGGGACCGGGACGCAATGGACAGTTCTTC.

The rearrangement links TRBV6-6 to TRBJ2-7, with 8 bases matching TRBD1. J was trimmed by 2 bases and V by 5 bases; bases with no gene match: 11. Per germline, CDR1 MNHNY and CDR2 SVGAGI (reference sequence). This CDR3 has 16 amino acids. The CDR3 here is CASSTQGAYNPYEQYF. DNA of the CDR3: TGTGCCAGCAGTACCCAGGGGGCCTATAATCCCTACGAGCAGTACTTC.

V is TRBV19 and J is TRBJ2-7; 10 bases align to TRBD1. Per germline, CDR1 LNHDA and CDR2 SQIVND (reference sequence). The CDR3 has 15 residues. Trimming removed 5 bases from V and 3 bases from J; junction bases left unmatched: 7. The CDR3 loop reads CASSGTGTGVYEQYF. The CDR3 bases are TGTGCCAGTAGTGGAACCGGGACAGGGGTCTACGAGCAGTACTTC.

In its sample, this clone was seen once. The chain is built from TRBV10-1 and TRBJ2-6, with 12 bases fitting TRBD1. After removal of 2 bases from V and 2 bases from J, the junction contained 7 bases not matched to a gene. Germline CDR1 and CDR2: WNHNN and SYGVQD (reference sequence). The CDR3 loop spans 19 amino acids. The CDR3 nucleotides read TGCGCCAGCAGTGAGCAAGGGGGACAGGGGGCAGCTGGGGCCAACGTCCTGACTTTC. This sequence encodes CASSEQGGQGAAGANVLTF.

The sample holds one count of this clone. The rearrangement joins TRBV4-1 to TRBJ2-5; 10 positions agree with TRBD1. CDR1 MGHRA and CDR2 YSYEKL come from the germline V gene. The CDR3 loop spans 17 amino acids. Trimming took 4 bases from V and 2 from J; bases not matched to a gene: 10. The CDR3, as DNA: TGCGCCAGCAGCCCAAGACTCGGACAGGGGGTGCAAGAGACCCAGTACTTC. It translates to CASSPRLGQGVQETQYF.

This clone was seen only once. V is TRBV6-2 or TRBV6-3 and J is TRBJ1-2, with D perhaps TRBD1 (6 bases). V gave up 2 bases and J gave up 4 bases, with 11 bases separating them. The CDR3 runs 14 residues. The germline gives CDR1 MNHEY, CDR2 SVGEGT. CDR3 loop: CASSYDRFFYGYTF. In DNA form, the CDR3 reads TGTGCCAGCAGTTACGACAGGTTCTTCTATGGCTACACCTTC.

This chain connects TRBV11-3 to TRBJ1-1; D remains ambiguous. CDR1 is SGHNT, CDR2 YENEEA, per germline. The V gene lost 3 bases and the J gene lost 2 bases, with 7 bases spanning the gap. This CDR3 spans 13 amino acids. In DNA, the CDR3 is TGTGCCAGCAGCTTTGAAGCAAACACTGAAGCTTTCTTT. This sequence encodes CASSFEANTEAFF.

This chain joins TRBV9 and TRBJ1-3, with 8 nucleotides matching TRBD1. Per the germline V gene, CDR1 is SGDLS and CDR2 is YYNGEE. This CDR3 has 14 amino acids. V shed 3 bases, J shed 2 bases, and the junction held 1 base outside the gene matches. The CDR3 here is CASSADRAGNTIYF. In DNA form, the CDR3 reads TGTGCCAGCAGCGCGGACAGGGCTGGAAACACCATATATTTT.

This clone was detected only a few times. The chain is built from TRBV7-8 and TRBJ1-1, with 8 bases aligning to TRBD1. The CDR3 is 16 residues long. In germline, CDR1 is SGHVS, CDR2 FQNEAQ. The V gene end was trimmed by 1 base and the J gene end by 6 bases; junction bases not matched to a gene: 10. The CDR3 is CASSLVHQGAVPEAFF. The CDR3 DNA sequence: TGTGCCAGCAGCTTAGTACACCAGGGGGCCGTGCCTGAAGCTTTCTTT.

V and J are TRBV12-3 or TRBV12-4 and TRBJ2-3; D not certain. This CDR3 has 13 amino acids. Trimming removed 8 bases from V and 2 bases from J, with 11 bases in between. The CDR3 coding sequence is TGTGCCAGCCTATCGGGTTACACAGATACGCAGTATTTT. This gives the protein CASLSGYTDTQYF.

This clone has a single count. V and J are TRBV2 and TRBJ1-6; D unresolved. Germline V gives CDR1 SNHLY, CDR2 FYNNEI. The CDR3 totals 15 residues. With 4 bases removed from V and 9 bases from J, the gap between germline ends came to 16 bases. The CDR3 coding sequence is TGTGCCAGCAGTGCGGAATCGGTGGGTCTTTCACCCCTCCACTTT. This codes for CASSAESVGLSPLHF.

This chain links TRBV14 with TRBJ1-6; D is uncertain. The CDR3 is made up of 12 amino acids. Deletions cut 3 bases from V and 11 bases from J, with 8 bases between. Germline V gene sequence: CDR1 SGHDN, CDR2 FVKESK. CDR3 residues: CASSQALPPLHF. The CDR3 bases are TGTGCCAGCAGCCAGGCCCTACCACCCCTCCACTTT.

The rearrangement links TRBV28 to TRBJ1-5; D not certain. CDR1 is MDHEN and CDR2 is SYDVKM in the germline V gene. Deletions cut 3 bases from V and 8 bases from J, with 11 bases between. CDR3 length: 13 amino acids. CDR3 bases: TGTGCCAGCAGTTTCGAGAAAAGGGAGCCCCAGCATTTT. Protein: CASSFEKREPQHF.

The V and J genes are TRBV15 and TRBJ2-1, with D unclear. Germline lookup yields CDR1 LNHNV and CDR2 YYDKDF (reference sequence). This CDR3 is built from 14 residues. V gave up 1 base and J gave up 0 bases, with 4 bases separating them. CDR3 DNA sequence: TGTGCCACCAGCAGAGGGAGCTCCTACAATGAGCAGTTCTTC. Translated: CATSRGSSYNEQFF.

This sequence joins TRBV7-2 and TRBJ2-2; TRBD2 agrees at 12 bases. The ends lost 5 bases at V and 11 bases at J; junction bases unmatched: 9. The CDR3 runs to 15 residues. Germline assignment: CDR1 SGHTA and CDR2 FQGNSA. The CDR3 region is CASSPSGGAVPELFF. The CDR3 DNA follows: TGTGCCAGCAGCCCTAGCGGGGGGGCTGTTCCTGAGCTGTTTTTT.

The genes are TRBV7-2 and TRBJ2-3; no definite D call. The V and J ends lost 1 base and 4 bases respectively, with 9 bases between them. From germline, CDR1 is SGHTA and CDR2 FQGNSA. The CDR3 extends over 14 amino acids. The DNA of the CDR3 is TGTGCCAGCAGCTTAGGATCGGAGTCAGATACGCAGTATTTT. Amino acids: CASSLGSESDTQYF.

This chain links TRBV30 with TRBJ1-5; perhaps TRBD1 as D (6 bases). Trimming cost V 2 bases and J 0 bases, with 8 bases left between them. Germline V gene data show CDR1 as GTSNPN and CDR2 as SVGIG (reference sequence). The CDR3 totals 14 residues. CDR3 sequence: CAWSQGPSNQPQHF. CDR3 in DNA: TGTGCCTGGAGTCAGGGGCCTAGCAATCAGCCCCAGCATTTT.

This sequence joins TRBV28 and TRBJ1-5, with 10 bases fitting TRBD1. CDR3 length: 16 amino acids. J was trimmed by 9 bases and V by 5 bases; bases with no gene match: 13. Germline CDR1 and CDR2: MDHEN and SYDVKM. CDR3 protein: CASSPTTGGKIMPQHF. In DNA, the CDR3 is TGTGCCAGCAGTCCCACGACAGGGGGCAAAATTATGCCCCAGCATTTT.